One and the same sample provided the 27 T cell receptor beta chains below, sequenced in a study of regulatory T cells in long-lasting Graves disease. Arm-PCR with iRepertoire HTBI primers amplified the CDR3 regions for these TCR beta libraries. TCRdb ran MiXCR on the multiplex PCR reads and lists one entry per CDR3 protein. The sample has 650,000 to 850,000 distinct CDR3 sequences; around 32% are singletons. The time point: persistent/refractory GD, antithyroid drugs over 5 years with positive TRAb. After RNA was extracted from PBMCs, the TCR library was made from it. The material sequenced was peripheral blood mononuclear cells (PBMCs), taken when the disease was refractory, from a patient treated with antithyroid drugs. Receptor source: a female donor with Graves disease.

This clonotype was detected a few times. The chain carries TRBV19 and TRBJ1-5, with a possible D match to TRBD1 (5 bases). This CDR3 is built from 13 residues. With 3 bases removed from V and 6 bases from J, the gap between germline ends came to 9 bases. Per the germline V gene, CDR1 is LNHDA and CDR2 is SQIVND (reference sequence). The CDR3 loop reads CASSMGLGQPQHF. The CDR3 DNA is TGTGCCAGTAGTATGGGGCTTGGTCAGCCCCAGCATTTT.

In its sample, this clonotype was seen once. This chain links TRBV4-1 with TRBJ1-1, with unresolved D. Germline V gene sequence: CDR1 MGHRA, CDR2 YSYEKL. This CDR3 spans 15 amino acids. V dropped 2 bases and J dropped 1 base, with 11 bases sitting between them. This chain's CDR3 is CASSQNQASNTEAFF. The CDR3 DNA reads as TGCGCCAGCAGCCAAAACCAGGCCTCGAACACTGAAGCTTTCTTT.

The rearrangement uses TRBV29-1 and TRBJ2-5; TRBD1 matches at 10 bases. V shed 5 bases and J 4 bases; nucleotides not matched to a gene: 7. The CDR3 length is 14 residues. Germline V gene data show CDR1 as SQVTM and CDR2 as ANQGSEA. The DNA for the CDR3 is TGCAGCGTTTCCCCGACAGGGGGCCCAGAGACCCAGTACTTC. Translation: CSVSPTGGPETQYF.

Many counts were recorded for this clonotype. The V and J genes are TRBV2 and TRBJ1-4; D is unclear. Germline loops: CDR1 SNHLY, CDR2 FYNNEI. V lost 1 base and J lost 10, with 10 bases in between. There are 13 residues in the CDR3. CDR3: CASSEEWRRKLFF. CDR3 coding DNA: TGTGCCAGCAGTGAAGAGTGGAGGAGAAAACTGTTTTTT.

Many counts were recorded for this clonotype. J is TRBJ2-7 and V is TRBV2; weak D call: TRBD2 (5 bases). Deletions cut 2 bases from V and 2 bases from J, with 10 bases between. The CDR3 extends over 14 amino acids. Germline CDR1 and CDR2: SNHLY and FYNNEI. The CDR3 region has the DNA TGTGCCAGCAGTGAAAGAGGGTTTGCCTACGAGCAGTACTTC. This gives the protein CASSERGFAYEQYF.

The chain carries TRBV29-1 and TRBJ1-2; tentatively, D is TRBD1 (6 bases). The germline V gene encodes CDR1 SQVTM and CDR2 ANQGSEA. The length of the CDR3 is 12 residues. V was trimmed by 3 bases and J by 7 bases, leaving 12 bases between them. Here the CDR3 reads CSVEGGALGYTF. CDR3 nucleotides: TGCAGCGTTGAGGGGGGGGCCCTTGGCTACACCTTC.

This clonotype showed up just a few times. The V and J genes are TRBV6-5 and TRBJ1-2; TRBD1 matches at 7 bases. Germline V CDR1 and CDR2: MNHEY, SVGAGI. The CDR3 is 17 residues long. The ends lost 3 bases at V and 6 bases at J; junction bases unmatched: 16. CDR3 region: CASSYGDSRTLMDGYTF. CDR3 in DNA: TGTGCCAGCAGTTATGGGGACAGTCGCACACTAATGGATGGCTACACCTTC.

The chain links TRBV20-1 to TRBJ1-1, with no clear D. Germline CDR1 DFQATT, CDR2 SNEGSKA (reference sequence). Trimming stripped 0 bases from V and 0 bases from J, with 11 bases between. CDR3 length: 15 residues. CDR3 coding DNA: TGCAGTGCTAGAGATCTCGAGGTGGTGAACACTGAAGCTTTCTTT. Residues: CSARDLEVVNTEAFF.

The CDR3 nucleotides read TGTGCCAGCAGCTTAGTGGGGCAGACCTCAATAAACTATGGCTACACCTTC. This sequence encodes CASSLVGQTSINYGYTF. The chain employs TRBV11-2 and TRBJ1-2; tentative D call: TRBD1 (5 bases). Trimming took off 1 base at V and 2 bases at J, with 17 bases between the two ends. The CDR3 loop spans 17 amino acids. CDR1 SGHAT and CDR2 FQNNGV come from the germline V gene.

This clonotype was seen ten or more times. The chain recombines TRBV6-5 with TRBJ1-3; D remains ambiguous. Germline CDR1 MNHEY, CDR2 SVGAGI. The CDR3 is 14 amino acids. V was pared by 0 bases and J by 4 bases, with 7 bases between. In DNA, the CDR3 is TGTGCCAGCAGTTACTCGACTGGAGGAAACACCATATATTTT. Translated: CASSYSTGGNTIYF.

The chain joins TRBV20-1 to TRBJ2-7; 9 positions agree with TRBD2. Germline CDR1 and CDR2: DFQATT and SNEGSKA (reference sequence). The CDR3 totals 17 residues. Unmatched junction bases numbered 19, after V lost 6 bases and J lost 4 bases. The DNA of the CDR3 is TGCAGTGCCCCCTCAGCTAGCGGGGTCAATAAGGTGTACGAGCAGTACTTC. Translating gives CSAPSASGVNKVYEQYF.

This sequence joins TRBV7-3 and TRBJ1-6; D might be TRBD1 (6 bases). Per the germline V gene, CDR1 is SGHTA and CDR2 is FQGTGA. The CDR3 covers 15 residues. V lost 1 base and J 9 bases, leaving 13 bases between the germline ends. The CDR3 nucleotides read TGTGCCAGCAGCTTAATGCCAGGGGCGGTTTCACCCCTCCACTTT. Encoded protein: CASSLMPGAVSPLHF.

Details on this clonotype: At one end, the junction sequence differs from germline, possibly due to a read error. The chain links TRBV10-3 to TRBJ1-1; a weak D match, TRBD1 (6 bases). Germline V gene lookup returns CDR1 ENHRY and CDR2 SYGVKD. The CDR3 has 11 residues. This CDR3 is CALRGCTEAFF. In nucleotides, the CDR3 is TGTGCCCTCAGGGGTTGCACTGAAGCTTTCTTT.

This clonotype was picked up a small number of times. The chain has TRBV6-9 and TRBJ2-2; D unresolved. The CDR3 sequence is 15 residues long. The germline gives CDR1 MNHGY, CDR2 SVAAGI. V was pared by 3 bases and J by 0 bases, with 8 bases between. CDR3: CASSYAVANTGELFF. The CDR3 region has the DNA TGTGCCAGCAGTTACGCGGTTGCGAACACCGGGGAGCTGTTTTTT.

With respect to this clonotype: Germline is not matched at one junction end, which may reflect a read error. J is TRBJ1-2 and V is TRBV7-6; tentative D call: TRBD1 (6 bases). The CDR3 has 13 amino acids. The germline gives CDR1 SGHVS, CDR2 FNYEAQ. CDR3 sequence reads: CASSPLGAGGYAF. CDR3 nucleotides: TGTGCCAGCAGCCCACTGGGGGCTGGGGGCTACGCCTTC.

This clonotype turned up a few times. The V and J genes are TRBV20-1 and TRBJ2-3; 8 positions agree with TRBD2. V dropped 3 bases and J dropped 0; count of bases not matched to a gene: 5. This CDR3 spans 15 amino acids. CDR1 and CDR2 (germline): DFQATT, SNEGSKA (reference sequence). CDR3 bases: TGCAGTGCTAGGGATAGCGGGACTAGCACAGATACGCAGTATTTT. Residues: CSARDSGTSTDTQYF.

The chain uses TRBV7-3 and TRBJ2-2, with D possibly TRBD1 on 6 matching bases. Germline V gene sequence: CDR1 SGHTA, CDR2 FQGTGA. V was shortened by 5 bases and J by 4 bases, with 17 bases between the two germline ends. The CDR3 spans 16 residues. The CDR3 loop reads CASSRIPVRGTGELFF. For the CDR3, the DNA is TGTGCCAGCAGCCGTATCCCCGTCAGGGGCACCGGGGAGCTGTTTTTT.

The chain links TRBV5-1 to TRBJ1-4; 7 positions match TRBD1. Germline V CDR1 and CDR2: SGHRS, YFSETQ. V was pared by 4 bases and J by 8 bases, with 11 bases of the junction left unmatched. This CDR3 region has 15 residues. CDR3 DNA sequence: TGCGCCAGCAGCATGGCCGGGACAGCTTCCGAAAAACTGTTTTTT. It translates to CASSMAGTASEKLFF.

V is TRBV6-2 or TRBV6-3 and J is TRBJ2-7; D is unresolved. Germline V gene lookup returns CDR1 MNHEY and CDR2 SVGEGT. Deletions cut 6 bases from V and 9 bases from J, with 12 bases between. The CDR3 runs to 11 residues. The CDR3 sequence: CASSLDSSQYF. As DNA, the CDR3 is TGTGCCAGCAGCCTCGACTCCTCGCAGTACTTC.

V usage is TRBV11-2 and J usage is TRBJ2-4; D possibly corresponds to TRBD2 (7 bases). Germline V gene lookup returns CDR1 SGHAT and CDR2 FQNNGV. This CDR3 spans 14 amino acids. Trimming shortened V by 4 bases and J by 7 bases, and 14 bases separated the two germline ends. The CDR3 sequence is CASSSRGAVNIQYF. The CDR3 bases are TGTGCCAGCAGCTCCCGGGGGGCGGTTAACATTCAGTACTTC.

This clonotype was observed at least ten times. This rearrangement joins TRBV6-1 to TRBJ2-7; 11 bases map to TRBD2. V was clipped by 6 bases and J by 4 bases; unmatched bases: 8. This CDR3 has 15 amino acids. From germline, CDR1 is MNHNS and CDR2 SASEGT. CDR3 sequence: CASRAGTSGDYEQYF. In DNA, the CDR3 is TGTGCCAGCAGAGCCGGGACTAGCGGAGATTACGAGCAGTACTTC.

This chain connects TRBV29-1 to TRBJ1-1, with D possibly TRBD1 on 5 matching bases. The CDR3 has 12 residues. The V gene lost 4 bases and the J gene lost 3 bases, with 9 bases spanning the gap. Germline CDR1 and CDR2: SQVTM and ANQGSEA. The CDR3 DNA sequence: TGCAGCGTTGTTAGGGGAGACACTGAAGCTTTCTTT. This sequence encodes CSVVRGDTEAFF.

The chain uses TRBV28 and TRBJ1-1, with unresolved D. V was pared by 7 bases and J by 1 base, with 10 bases between. Germline CDR1 is MDHEN and CDR2 is SYDVKM. The CDR3 spans 13 residues. The CDR3 region has the DNA TGTGCCAGCAACCTGGAGGGGAACACTGAAGCTTTCTTT. Translated: CASNLEGNTEAFF. Full variable domain (rest looked up from reference TRBV28 and TRBJ1-1): DVKVTQSSRYLVKRTGEKVFLECVQDMDHENMFWYRQDPGLGLRLIYFSYDVKMKEKGDIPEGYSVSREKKERFSLILESASTNQTSMYLCASNLEGNTEAFFGQGTRLTVV.

This chain connects TRBV7-8 to TRBJ1-4, with a possible D match to TRBD1 (6 bases). V was pared by 0 bases and J by 7 bases, with 9 bases between. Germline CDR1 is SGHVS and CDR2 is FQNEAQ. The length of the CDR3 is 14 residues. The CDR3 is CASSLAQGTEKLFF. Written as DNA, the CDR3 is TGTGCCAGCAGCTTAGCGCAGGGGACTGAAAAACTGTTTTTT.

The DNA of the CDR3 is TGTGCCAGCAGCCAAGGGACAGGGAGCCCCTACGAGCAGTACTTC. This sequence encodes CASSQGTGSPYEQYF. The chain employs TRBV3-1 and TRBJ2-7, with TRBD1 matching 8 bases. With 1 base clipped from V and 2 bases from J, the junction kept 4 bases outside the gene matches. CDR3 size: 15 residues. From germline, CDR1 is LGHDT and CDR2 YNNKEL (reference sequence).

This clonotype was counted a few times. The chain links TRBV3-1 to TRBJ1-1; 9 bases are shared with TRBD1. The length of the CDR3 is 15 residues. V lost 1 base, J lost 10 bases, and 10 bases stayed unmatched. Germline V CDR1 and CDR2: LGHDT, YNNKEL (reference sequence). In DNA form, the CDR3 reads TGTGCCAGCAGCCAAGGCGGGACAGGGCTTCATGGAGCTTTCTTT. It specifies CASSQGGTGLHGAFF.

Concerning this clonotype: A much larger clone lies one base from this, so it may be a read error. The chain recombines TRBV12-3 or TRBV12-4 with TRBJ1-2, with D maybe TRBD1 (5 bases). CDR3 length: 15 residues. CDR3 in amino acids: CASSLRGRTNYGHTF. In DNA, the CDR3 is TGTGCCAGCAGTTTAAGGGGTAGGACTAACTATGGCCACACCTTC.